Each of the 7 T cell receptor beta chains below was sequenced from the same sample in a study of post-analysis software for immune sequencing data. Study outcomes and limitations: A handful of TRBV segments were significantly more frequent in patients than in controls. TRBV5-6, TRBV5-1 and TRBV20-1 were among these segments.

The antigens for these receptors are not known. Prepared TCR beta cDNA libraries contained unique molecular identifiers. TCRdb re-analysed the PCR reads in MiXCR, keeping a single row per CDR3 protein. The data show about 820,000 distinct CDR3 sequences, roughly 50% seen once. Sequenced input: blood. These receptors came from a girl between 10 and 17 years old with multiple sclerosis.

This clonotype has just a few counts. V and J are TRBV6-5 and TRBJ2-7, with D maybe TRBD2 (6 bases). CDR3 length: 16 residues. CDR1 is MNHEY and CDR2 is SVGAGI in the germline V gene. V lost 6 bases and J 0 bases, leaving 18 bases between the germline ends. CDR3 region: CASSRGPGLRSYEQYF. CDR3 DNA: TGTGCCAGCAGCCGAGGACCGGGACTGCGCTCCTACGAGCAGTACTTC.

The CDR3 protein is CASSVGGTGTYEQYF. The CDR3 DNA sequence: TGTGCCAGCAGCGTGGGCGGGACAGGGACCTACGAGCAGTACTTC. This chain links TRBV9 with TRBJ2-7, with 9 bases matching TRBD1. J gave up 2 bases and V 2 bases, and 5 bases lay outside the gene matches. This CDR3 comprises 15 residues. From germline, CDR1 is SGDLS and CDR2 YYNGEE.

V usage is TRBV7-2 and J usage is TRBJ2-3; 9 bases fit TRBD2. This CDR3 comprises 15 residues. The J segment lost 4 bases and the V segment lost 5 bases, leaving 7 bases of the junction unmatched. Germline V lookup: CDR1 SGHTA, CDR2 FQGNSA. In DNA form, the CDR3 reads TGTGCCAGCAGCCCTCGGACTAGCGCCTCAGATACGCAGTATTTT. It specifies CASSPRTSASDTQYF.

This clonotype was seen more than once but under ten times. The CDR3 bases are TGCAGTGCTATGGGACAACTACAAGAGACCCAGTACTTC. This encodes CSAMGQLQETQYF. The gene calls are TRBV20-1 and TRBJ2-5; weak D call: TRBD1 (6 bases). Germline V gives CDR1 DFQATT, CDR2 SNEGSKA (reference sequence). The V gene lost 4 bases and the J gene lost 2 bases, with 11 bases spanning the gap. The length of the CDR3 is 13 residues.

DNA of the CDR3: TGCAGCGTTGCCGGACAGACTAACTATGGCTACACCTTC. Its protein is CSVAGQTNYGYTF. V gene TRBV29-1 combines with J gene TRBJ1-2, with a weak D call TRBD1 (6 bases). The CDR3 contains 13 residues. CDR1 and CDR2 (germline): SQVTM, ANQGSEA. Trimming took off 4 bases at V and 0 bases at J, with 9 bases between the two ends.

The V and J genes are TRBV6-5 and TRBJ1-2; D gene unclear. The V end was cut by 0 bases, the J end by 0 bases, with 14 bases between. Germline CDR1 MNHEY, CDR2 SVGAGI. The CDR3 contains 17 residues. The CDR3 DNA is TGTGCCAGCAGTTACTCTGGAGCGGCAGCCACTAACTATGGCTACACCTTC. Protein product: CASSYSGAAATNYGYTF.

This chain joins TRBV12-3 or TRBV12-4 and TRBJ1-2; TRBD1 agrees at 8 bases. J gave up 6 bases and V 5 bases, and 8 bases lay outside the gene matches. CDR3 length: 14 residues. CDR3: CASSNDRGLHGYTF. The DNA of the CDR3 is TGTGCCAGCAGTAACGACAGGGGACTACATGGCTACACCTTC.